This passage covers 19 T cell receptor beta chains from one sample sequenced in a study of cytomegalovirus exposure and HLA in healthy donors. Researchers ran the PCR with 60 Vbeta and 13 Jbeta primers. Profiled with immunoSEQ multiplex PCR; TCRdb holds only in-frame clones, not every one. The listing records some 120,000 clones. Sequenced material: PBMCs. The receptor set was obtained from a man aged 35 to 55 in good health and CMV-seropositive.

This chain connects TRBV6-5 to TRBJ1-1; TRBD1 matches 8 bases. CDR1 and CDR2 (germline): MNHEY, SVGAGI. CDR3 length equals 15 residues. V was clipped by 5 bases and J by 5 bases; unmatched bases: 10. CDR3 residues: CASSRLTGGGTEAFF. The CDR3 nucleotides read TGTGCCAGCAGTCGCCTAACAGGGGGTGGTACTGAAGCTTTCTTT.

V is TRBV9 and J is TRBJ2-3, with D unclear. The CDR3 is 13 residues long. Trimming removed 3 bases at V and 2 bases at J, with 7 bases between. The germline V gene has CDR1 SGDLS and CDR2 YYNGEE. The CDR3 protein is CASSDQVTDTQYF. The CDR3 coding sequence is TGTGCCAGCAGCGATCAGGTCACAGATACGCAGTATTTT.

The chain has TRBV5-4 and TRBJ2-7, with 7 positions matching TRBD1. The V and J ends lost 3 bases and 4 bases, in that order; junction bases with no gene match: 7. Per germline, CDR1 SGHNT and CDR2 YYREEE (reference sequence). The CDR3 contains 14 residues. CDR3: CASSYRGTEYEQYF. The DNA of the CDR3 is TGTGCCAGCAGCTACAGGGGTACGGAATACGAGCAGTACTTC.

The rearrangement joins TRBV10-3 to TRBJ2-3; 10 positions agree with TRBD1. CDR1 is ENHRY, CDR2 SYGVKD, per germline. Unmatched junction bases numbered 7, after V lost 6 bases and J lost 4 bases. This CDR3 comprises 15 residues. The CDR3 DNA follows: TGTGCCATCAGCCGAGGACAGGGGGGCGCAGATACGCAGTATTTT. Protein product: CAISRGQGGADTQYF.

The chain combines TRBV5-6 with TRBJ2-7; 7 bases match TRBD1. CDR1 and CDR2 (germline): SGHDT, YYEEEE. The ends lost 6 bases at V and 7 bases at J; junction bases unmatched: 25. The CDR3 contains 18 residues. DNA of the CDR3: TGTGCCAGCACCGAATTTGGTATCCAGGGGGTTATATCGGGGGAGCAGTACTTC. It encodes CASTEFGIQGVISGEQYF.

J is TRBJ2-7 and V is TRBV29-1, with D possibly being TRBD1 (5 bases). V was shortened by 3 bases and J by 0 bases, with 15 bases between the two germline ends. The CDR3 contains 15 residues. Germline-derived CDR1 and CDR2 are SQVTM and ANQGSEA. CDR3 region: CSVEVGAKSSYEQYF. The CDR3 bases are TGCAGCGTTGAGGTTGGGGCGAAGAGCTCCTACGAGCAGTACTTC.

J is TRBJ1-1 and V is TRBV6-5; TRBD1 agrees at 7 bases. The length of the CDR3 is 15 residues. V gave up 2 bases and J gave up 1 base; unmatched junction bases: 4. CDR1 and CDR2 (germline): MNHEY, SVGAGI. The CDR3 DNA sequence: TGTGCCAGCAGTTACGGGCAGGGGGGGAACACTGAAGCTTTCTTT. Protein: CASSYGQGGNTEAFF.

The CDR3 DNA is TGTGCCAGCAGTCCTGGGACAGGGACCTTC. It translates to CASSPGTGTF. This chain links TRBV7-9 with TRBJ1-2; TRBD1 agrees at 9 bases. J gave up 14 bases and V 6 bases, and 4 bases lay outside the gene matches. From germline, CDR1 is SEHNR and CDR2 FQNEAQ (reference sequence). The CDR3 has 10 residues.

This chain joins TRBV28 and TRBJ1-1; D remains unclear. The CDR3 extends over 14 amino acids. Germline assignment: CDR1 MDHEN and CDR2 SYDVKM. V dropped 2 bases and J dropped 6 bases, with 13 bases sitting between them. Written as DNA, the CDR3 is TGTGCCAGCAGTTTACGCCCAGGCTATTCTGAAGCTTTCTTT. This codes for CASSLRPGYSEAFF.

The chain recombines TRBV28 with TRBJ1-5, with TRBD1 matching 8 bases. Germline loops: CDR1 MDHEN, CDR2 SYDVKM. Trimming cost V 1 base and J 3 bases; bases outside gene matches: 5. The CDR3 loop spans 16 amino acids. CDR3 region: CASSLLSGGTNQPQHF. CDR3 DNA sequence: TGTGCCAGCAGTTTATTGTCAGGGGGCACCAATCAGCCCCAGCATTTT.

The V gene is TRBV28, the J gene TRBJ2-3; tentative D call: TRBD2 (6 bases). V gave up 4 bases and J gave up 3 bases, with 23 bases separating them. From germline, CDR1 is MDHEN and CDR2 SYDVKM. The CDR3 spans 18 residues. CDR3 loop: CASSSGPGGKGDTDTQYF. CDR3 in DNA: TGTGCCAGCAGTTCGGGGCCTGGGGGGAAAGGGGATACAGATACGCAGTATTTT.

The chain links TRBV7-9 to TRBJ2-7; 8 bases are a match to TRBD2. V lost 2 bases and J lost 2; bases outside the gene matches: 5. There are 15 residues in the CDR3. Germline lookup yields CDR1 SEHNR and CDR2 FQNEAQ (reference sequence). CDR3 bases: TGTGCCAGCAGCTTATGGCGGGAGGTTGCCTACGAGCAGTACTTC. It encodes CASSLWREVAYEQYF.

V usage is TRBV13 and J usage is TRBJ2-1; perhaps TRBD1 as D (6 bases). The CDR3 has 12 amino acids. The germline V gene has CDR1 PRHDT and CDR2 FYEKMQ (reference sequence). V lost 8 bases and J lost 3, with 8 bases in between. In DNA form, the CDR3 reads TGTGCCAGCGGGGGCGGCTACAATGAGCAGTTCTTC. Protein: CASGGGYNEQFF.

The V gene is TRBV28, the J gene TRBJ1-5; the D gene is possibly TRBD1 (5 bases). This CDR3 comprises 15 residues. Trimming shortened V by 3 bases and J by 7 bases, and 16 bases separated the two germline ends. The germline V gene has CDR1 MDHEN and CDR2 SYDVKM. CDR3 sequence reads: CASSFLDGGDQPQHF. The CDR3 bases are TGTGCCAGCAGTTTCCTGGACGGGGGGGACCAGCCCCAGCATTTT. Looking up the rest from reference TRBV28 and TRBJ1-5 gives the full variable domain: DVKVTQSSRYLVKRTGEKVFLECVQDMDHENMFWYRQDPGLGLRLIYFSYDVKMKEKGDIPEGYSVSREKKERFSLILESASTNQTSMYLCASSFLDGGDQPQHFGDGTRLSIL.

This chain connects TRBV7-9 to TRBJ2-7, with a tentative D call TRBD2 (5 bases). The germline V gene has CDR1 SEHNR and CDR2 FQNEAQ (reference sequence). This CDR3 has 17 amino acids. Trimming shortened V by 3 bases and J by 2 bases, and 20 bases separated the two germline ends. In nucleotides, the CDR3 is TGTGCCAGCAGCTTCGACATTAAGGCCCCGGGGACCTACGAGCAGTACTTC. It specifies CASSFDIKAPGTYEQYF.

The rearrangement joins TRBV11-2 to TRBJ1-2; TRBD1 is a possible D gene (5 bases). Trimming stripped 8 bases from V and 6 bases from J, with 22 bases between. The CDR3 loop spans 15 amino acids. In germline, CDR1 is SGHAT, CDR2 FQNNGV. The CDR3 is CASVNSGSQGNGYTF. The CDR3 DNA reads TGTGCCAGCGTAAATTCCGGGTCCCAGGGAAATGGCTACACCTTC.

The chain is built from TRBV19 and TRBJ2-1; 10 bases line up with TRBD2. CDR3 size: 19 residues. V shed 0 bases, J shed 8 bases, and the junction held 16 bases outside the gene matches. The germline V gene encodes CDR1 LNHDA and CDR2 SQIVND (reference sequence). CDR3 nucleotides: TGTGCCAGTAGTATAGATCGGGTAACCTCTAGCGGGAGAATCCATGAGCAGTTCTTC. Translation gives CASSIDRVTSSGRIHEQFF.

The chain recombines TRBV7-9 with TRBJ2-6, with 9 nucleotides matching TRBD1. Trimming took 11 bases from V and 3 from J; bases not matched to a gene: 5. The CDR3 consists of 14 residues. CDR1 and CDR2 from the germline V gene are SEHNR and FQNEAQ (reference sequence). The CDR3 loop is CADDRGYGANVLTF. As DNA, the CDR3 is TGTGCCGATGACAGGGGGTATGGGGCCAACGTCCTGACTTTC. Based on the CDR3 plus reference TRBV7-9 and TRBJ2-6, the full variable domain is DTGVSQNPRHKITKRGQNVTFRCDPISEHNRLYWYRQTLGQGPEFLTYFQNEAQLEKSRLLSDRFSAERPKGSFSTLEIQRTEQGDSAMYLCADDRGYGANVLTFGAGSRLTVL.

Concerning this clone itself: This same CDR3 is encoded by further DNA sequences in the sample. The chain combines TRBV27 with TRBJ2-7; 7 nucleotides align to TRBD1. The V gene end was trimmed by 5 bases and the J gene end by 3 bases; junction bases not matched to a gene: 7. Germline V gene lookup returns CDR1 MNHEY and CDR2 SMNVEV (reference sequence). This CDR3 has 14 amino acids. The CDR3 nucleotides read TGTGCCAGCAGTGACTATCGACAGGGCTACGAGCAGTACTTC. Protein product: CASSDYRQGYEQYF.